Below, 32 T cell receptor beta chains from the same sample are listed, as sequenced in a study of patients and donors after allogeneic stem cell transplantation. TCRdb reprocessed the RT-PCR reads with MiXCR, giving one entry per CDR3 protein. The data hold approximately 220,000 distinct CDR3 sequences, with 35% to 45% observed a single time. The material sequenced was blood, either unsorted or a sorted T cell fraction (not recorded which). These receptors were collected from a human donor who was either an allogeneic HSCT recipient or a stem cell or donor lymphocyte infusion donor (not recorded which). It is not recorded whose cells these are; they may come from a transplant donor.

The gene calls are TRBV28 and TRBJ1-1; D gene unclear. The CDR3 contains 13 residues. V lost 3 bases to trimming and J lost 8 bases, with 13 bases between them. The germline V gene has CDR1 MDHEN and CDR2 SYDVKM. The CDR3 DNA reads TGTGCCAGCAGTTTGTCGGGCAGGCTCGAAGCTTTCTTT. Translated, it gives CASSLSGRLEAFF. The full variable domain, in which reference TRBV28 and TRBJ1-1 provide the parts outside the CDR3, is DVKVTQSSRYLVKRTGEKVFLECVQDMDHENMFWYRQDPGLGLRLIYFSYDVKMKEKGDIPEGYSVSREKKERFSLILESASTNQTSMYLCASSLSGRLEAFFGQGTRLTVV.

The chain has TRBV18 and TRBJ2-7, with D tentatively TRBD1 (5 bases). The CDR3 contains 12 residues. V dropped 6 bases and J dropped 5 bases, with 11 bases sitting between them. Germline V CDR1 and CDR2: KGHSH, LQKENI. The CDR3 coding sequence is TGTGCCAGCTCCCAGGGTTCCCACGAGCAGTACTTC. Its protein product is CASSQGSHEQYF.

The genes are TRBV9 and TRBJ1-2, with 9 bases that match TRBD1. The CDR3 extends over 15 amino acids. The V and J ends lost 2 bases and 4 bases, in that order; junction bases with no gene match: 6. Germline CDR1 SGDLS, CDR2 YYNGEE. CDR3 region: CASSVRTGGAYGYTF. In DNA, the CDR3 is TGTGCCAGCAGCGTCCGTACAGGGGGCGCCTATGGCTACACCTTC.

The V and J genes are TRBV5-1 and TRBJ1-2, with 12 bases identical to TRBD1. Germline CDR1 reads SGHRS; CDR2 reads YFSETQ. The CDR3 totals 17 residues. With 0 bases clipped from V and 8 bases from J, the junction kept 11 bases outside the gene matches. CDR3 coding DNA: TGCGCCAGCAGCTTGGTTGTACTGGGACAGGGGGCCGACGGCTACACCTTC. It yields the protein CASSLVVLGQGADGYTF.

The CDR3 bases are TGCAGTGCTAGAGAACGCAGGGATGAGCAGTACTTC. It specifies CSARERRDEQYF. This rearrangement joins TRBV20-1 to TRBJ2-7; D possibly corresponds to TRBD1 (5 bases). Germline loops: CDR1 DFQATT, CDR2 SNEGSKA (reference sequence). Between the trimmed V and J ends, which lost 0 bases and 7 bases, there was a span of 10 bases. The CDR3 spans 12 residues.

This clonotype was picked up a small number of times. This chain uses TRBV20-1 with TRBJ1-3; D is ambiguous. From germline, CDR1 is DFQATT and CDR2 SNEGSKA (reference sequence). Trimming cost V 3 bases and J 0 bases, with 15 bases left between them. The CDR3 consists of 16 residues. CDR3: CSASLKGGNSGNTIYF. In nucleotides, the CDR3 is TGCAGTGCTAGTCTTAAGGGCGGGAACTCTGGAAACACCATATATTTT.

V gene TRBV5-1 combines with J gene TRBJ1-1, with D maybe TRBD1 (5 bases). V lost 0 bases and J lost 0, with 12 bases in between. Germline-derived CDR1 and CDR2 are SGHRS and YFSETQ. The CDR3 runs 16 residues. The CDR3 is CASSLGQGIVNTEAFF. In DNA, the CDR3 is TGCGCCAGCAGCTTGGGGCAGGGAATTGTGAACACTGAAGCTTTCTTT.

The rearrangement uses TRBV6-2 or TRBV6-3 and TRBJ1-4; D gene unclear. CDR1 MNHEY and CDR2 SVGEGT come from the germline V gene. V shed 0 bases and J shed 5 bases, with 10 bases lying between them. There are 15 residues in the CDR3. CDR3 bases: TGTGCCAGCAGTTACTCGAGACCGCCCAATGAAAAACTGTTTTTT. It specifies CASSYSRPPNEKLFF.

The chain's CDR3 is CSARMLGVRMNTEAFF. The CDR3 nucleotides are TGCAGTGCTAGAATGTTAGGTGTCAGAATGAACACTGAAGCTTTCTTT. The chain is built from TRBV20-1 and TRBJ1-1; no reliable D call. V lost 2 bases and J 0 bases, leaving 16 bases between the germline ends. The CDR3 is 16 amino acids. Germline CDR1 reads DFQATT; CDR2 reads SNEGSKA (reference sequence).

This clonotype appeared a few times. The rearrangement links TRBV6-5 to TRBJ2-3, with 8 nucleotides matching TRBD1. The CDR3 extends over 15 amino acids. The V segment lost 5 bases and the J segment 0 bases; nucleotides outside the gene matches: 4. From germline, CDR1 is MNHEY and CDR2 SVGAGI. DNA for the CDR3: TGTGCCAGCAGTCGGACAGGGATGAGCACAGATACGCAGTATTTT. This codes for CASSRTGMSTDTQYF.

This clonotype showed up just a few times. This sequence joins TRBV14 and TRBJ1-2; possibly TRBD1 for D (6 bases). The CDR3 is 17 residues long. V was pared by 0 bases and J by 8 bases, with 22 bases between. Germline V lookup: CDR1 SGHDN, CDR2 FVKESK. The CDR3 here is CASSQDYPTWGAPGYTF. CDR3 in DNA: TGTGCCAGCAGCCAAGATTATCCTACCTGGGGGGCGCCGGGCTACACCTTC.

The CDR3 loop is CAIRGTGQETQYF. The DNA of the CDR3 is TGTGCCATCAGGGGGACAGGGCAAGAGACCCAGTACTTC. This chain links TRBV10-3 with TRBJ2-5; 9 nucleotides match TRBD1. CDR1 and CDR2 (germline): ENHRY, SYGVKD. The CDR3 consists of 13 residues. Trimming cost V 6 bases and J 2 bases; bases outside gene matches: 1.

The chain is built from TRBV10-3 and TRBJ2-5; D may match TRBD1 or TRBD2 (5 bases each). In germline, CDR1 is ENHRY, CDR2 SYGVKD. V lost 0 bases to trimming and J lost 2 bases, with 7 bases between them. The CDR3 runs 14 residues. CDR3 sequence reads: CAISESWGQETQYF. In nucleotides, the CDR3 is TGTGCCATCAGTGAGTCATGGGGGCAAGAGACCCAGTACTTC.

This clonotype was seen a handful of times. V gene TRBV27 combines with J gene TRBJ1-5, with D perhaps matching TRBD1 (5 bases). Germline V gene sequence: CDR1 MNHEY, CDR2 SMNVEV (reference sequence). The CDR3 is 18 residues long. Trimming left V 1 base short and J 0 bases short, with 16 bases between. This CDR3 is CASSLWGGEGISNQPQHF. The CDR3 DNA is TGTGCCAGCAGTTTATGGGGCGGGGAGGGGATTAGCAATCAGCCCCAGCATTTT.

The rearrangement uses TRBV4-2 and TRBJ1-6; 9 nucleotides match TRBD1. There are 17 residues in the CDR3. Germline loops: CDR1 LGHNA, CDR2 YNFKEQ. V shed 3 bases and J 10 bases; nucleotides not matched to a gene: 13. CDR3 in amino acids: CASSHPGTGLFESPLHF. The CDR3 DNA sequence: TGTGCCAGCAGCCATCCCGGGACAGGGTTGTTCGAGTCACCCCTCCACTTT.

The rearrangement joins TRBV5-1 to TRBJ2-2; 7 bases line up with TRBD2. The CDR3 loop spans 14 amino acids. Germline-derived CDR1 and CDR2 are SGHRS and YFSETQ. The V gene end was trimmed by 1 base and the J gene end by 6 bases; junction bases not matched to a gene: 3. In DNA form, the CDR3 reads TGCGCCAGCAGCTTGAGCGGGGCAGCCGGGGAGCTGTTTTTT. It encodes CASSLSGAAGELFF.

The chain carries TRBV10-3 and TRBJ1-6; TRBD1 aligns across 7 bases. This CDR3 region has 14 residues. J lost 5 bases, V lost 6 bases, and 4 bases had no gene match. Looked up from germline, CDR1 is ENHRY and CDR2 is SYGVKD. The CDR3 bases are TGTGCCATCAGGCGGGGGACAGATAATTCACCCCTCCACTTT. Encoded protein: CAIRRGTDNSPLHF.

CDR3 bases: TGCGCCAGCAGCACAACAGGGGGCAAAGAGACCCAGTACTTC. The encoded protein is CASSTTGGKETQYF. V is TRBV5-1 and J is TRBJ2-5; the match to TRBD1 covers 9 bases. Germline V gene sequence: CDR1 SGHRS, CDR2 YFSETQ. The CDR3 is made up of 14 amino acids. J gave up 3 bases and V 4 bases, and 4 bases lay outside the gene matches.

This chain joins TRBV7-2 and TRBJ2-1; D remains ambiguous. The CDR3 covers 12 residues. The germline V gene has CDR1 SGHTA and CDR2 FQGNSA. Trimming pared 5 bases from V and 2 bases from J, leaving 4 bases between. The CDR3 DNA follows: TGTGCCAGCAGCCCCGCCTACAATGAGCAGTTCTTC. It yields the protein CASSPAYNEQFF.

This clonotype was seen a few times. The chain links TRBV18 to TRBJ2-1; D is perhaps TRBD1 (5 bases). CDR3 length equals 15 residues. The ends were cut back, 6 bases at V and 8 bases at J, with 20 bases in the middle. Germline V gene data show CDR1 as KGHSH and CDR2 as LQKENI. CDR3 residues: CASSPAAQGPYEQFF. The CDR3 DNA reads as TGTGCCAGCTCCCCCGCGGCTCAGGGTCCCTATGAGCAGTTCTTC.

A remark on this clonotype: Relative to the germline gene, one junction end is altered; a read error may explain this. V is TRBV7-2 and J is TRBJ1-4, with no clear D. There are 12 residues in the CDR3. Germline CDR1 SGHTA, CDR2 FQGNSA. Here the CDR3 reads CASSQMREKPFF. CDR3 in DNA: TGTGCCAGCAGCCAAATGAGGGAAAAACCGTTTTTT.

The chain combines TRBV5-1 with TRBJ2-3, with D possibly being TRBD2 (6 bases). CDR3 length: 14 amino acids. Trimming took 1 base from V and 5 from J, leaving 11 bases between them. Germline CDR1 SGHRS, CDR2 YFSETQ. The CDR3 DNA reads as TGCGCCAGCAGCTTGCGCGGGGCTGGAGATACGCAGTATTTT. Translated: CASSLRGAGDTQYF.

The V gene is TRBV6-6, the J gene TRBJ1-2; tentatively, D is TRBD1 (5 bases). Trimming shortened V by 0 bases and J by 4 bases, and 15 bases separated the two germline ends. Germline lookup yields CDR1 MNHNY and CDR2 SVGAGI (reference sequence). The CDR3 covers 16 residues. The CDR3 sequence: CASSYSQASAGYGYTF. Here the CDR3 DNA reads TGTGCCAGCAGTTACTCACAGGCTTCTGCAGGCTATGGCTACACCTTC.

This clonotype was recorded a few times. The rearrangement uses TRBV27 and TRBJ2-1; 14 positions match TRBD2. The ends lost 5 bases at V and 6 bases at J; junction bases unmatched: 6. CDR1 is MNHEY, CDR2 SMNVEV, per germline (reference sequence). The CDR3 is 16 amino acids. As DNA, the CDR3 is TGTGCCAGCAGTCTGGACGGGACTAGCGGGGGCAATGAGCAGTTCTTC. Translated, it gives CASSLDGTSGGNEQFF.

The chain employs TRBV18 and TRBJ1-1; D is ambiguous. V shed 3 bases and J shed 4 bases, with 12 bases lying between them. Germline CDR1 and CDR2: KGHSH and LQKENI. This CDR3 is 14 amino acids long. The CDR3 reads CASSPVGWGTEAFF. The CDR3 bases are TGTGCCAGCTCACCGGTTGGATGGGGCACTGAAGCTTTCTTT.

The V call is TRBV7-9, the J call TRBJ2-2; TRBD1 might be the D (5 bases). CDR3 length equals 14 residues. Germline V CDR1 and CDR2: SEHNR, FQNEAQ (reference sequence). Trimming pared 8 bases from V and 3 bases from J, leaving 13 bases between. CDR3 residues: CASPPRADTGELFF. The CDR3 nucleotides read TGTGCCAGCCCCCCCAGGGCGGACACCGGGGAGCTGTTTTTT. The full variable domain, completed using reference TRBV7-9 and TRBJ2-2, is DTGVSQNPRHKITKRGQNVTFRCDPISEHNRLYWYRQTLGQGPEFLTYFQNEAQLEKSRLLSDRFSAERPKGSFSTLEIQRTEQGDSAMYLCASPPRADTGELFFGEGSRLTVL.

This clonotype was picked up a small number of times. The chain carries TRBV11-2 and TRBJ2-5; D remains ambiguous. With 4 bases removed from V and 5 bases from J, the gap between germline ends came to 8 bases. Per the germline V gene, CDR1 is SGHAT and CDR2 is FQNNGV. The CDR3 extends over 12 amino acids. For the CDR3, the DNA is TGTGCCAGCAGCTGGGCTCGGGAGACCCAGTACTTC. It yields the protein CASSWARETQYF.

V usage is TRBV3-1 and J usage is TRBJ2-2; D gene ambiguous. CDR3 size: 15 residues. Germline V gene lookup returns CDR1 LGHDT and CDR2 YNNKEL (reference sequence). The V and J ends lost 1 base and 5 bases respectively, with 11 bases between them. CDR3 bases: TGTGCCAGCAGCCAAGGATTTGTAGTAACCGGGGAGCTGTTTTTT. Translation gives CASSQGFVVTGELFF.

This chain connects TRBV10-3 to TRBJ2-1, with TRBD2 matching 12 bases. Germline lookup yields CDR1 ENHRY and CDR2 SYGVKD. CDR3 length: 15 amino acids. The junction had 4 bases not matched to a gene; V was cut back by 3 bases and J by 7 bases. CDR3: CAISDSLAGGNEQFF. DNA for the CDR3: TGTGCCATCAGTGACTCACTAGCGGGGGGTAATGAGCAGTTCTTC.

The CDR3 DNA is TGTGCCAGCAGCCTTGAGGCCGGTACGCAGTATTTT. Translated: CASSLEAGTQYF. The chain uses TRBV5-5 and TRBJ2-3, with D hard to call. V was trimmed by 4 bases and J by 8 bases, leaving 11 bases between them. Germline V gene lookup returns CDR1 SGHKS and CDR2 YYEKEE (reference sequence). The CDR3 is made up of 12 amino acids.

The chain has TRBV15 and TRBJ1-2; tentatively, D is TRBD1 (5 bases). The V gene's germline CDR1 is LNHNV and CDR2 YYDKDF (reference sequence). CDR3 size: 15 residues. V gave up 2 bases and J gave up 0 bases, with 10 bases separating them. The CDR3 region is CATSRQGTSNYGYTF. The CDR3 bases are TGTGCCACCAGCAGACAAGGGACTTCTAACTATGGCTACACCTTC.

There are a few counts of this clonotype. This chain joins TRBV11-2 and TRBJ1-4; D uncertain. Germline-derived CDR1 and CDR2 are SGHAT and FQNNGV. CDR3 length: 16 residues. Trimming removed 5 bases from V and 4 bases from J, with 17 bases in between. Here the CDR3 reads CASSPHFYALNEKLFF. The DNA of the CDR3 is TGTGCCAGCAGCCCCCATTTCTATGCACTTAATGAAAAACTGTTTTTT.